This T cell receptor beta chain stems from a study of blood T cell repertoires in COVID-19. Looking at the study overall: The origin of the acute and convalescent COVID-19 samples was the United States, Italy and Spain. Sources were T cells, B-cell-depleted T cells, or PBMCs; the material itself was cDNA or gDNA.

The V gene's germline CDR1 is SEHNR and CDR2 FQNEAQ (reference sequence). Trimming removed 1 base at V and 1 base at J, with 7 bases between. This CDR3 has 14 residues. Source study methods: Amplification of reference gene primers provided the estimated nucleated cell counts. Clones were sequenced by immunoSEQ multiplex PCR, and TCRdb holds only the in-frame ones, with some missing. Clone size and V and J calls were adopted from that table, with D and trimming inferred from the DNA. This sample has about 92,000 clones; less than 85% occur once, and the top ten carry 35% to 45%. Sequencing input: peripheral blood. The rearrangement joins TRBV7-9 to TRBJ1-1; D gene uncertain. This receptor was obtained from a man older than 75 with acute or convalescent COVID-19. CDR3 amino acids: CASSLESRNTEAFF. The CDR3 DNA follows: TGTGCCAGCAGCTTAGAATCCAGGAACACTGAAGCTTTCTTT.